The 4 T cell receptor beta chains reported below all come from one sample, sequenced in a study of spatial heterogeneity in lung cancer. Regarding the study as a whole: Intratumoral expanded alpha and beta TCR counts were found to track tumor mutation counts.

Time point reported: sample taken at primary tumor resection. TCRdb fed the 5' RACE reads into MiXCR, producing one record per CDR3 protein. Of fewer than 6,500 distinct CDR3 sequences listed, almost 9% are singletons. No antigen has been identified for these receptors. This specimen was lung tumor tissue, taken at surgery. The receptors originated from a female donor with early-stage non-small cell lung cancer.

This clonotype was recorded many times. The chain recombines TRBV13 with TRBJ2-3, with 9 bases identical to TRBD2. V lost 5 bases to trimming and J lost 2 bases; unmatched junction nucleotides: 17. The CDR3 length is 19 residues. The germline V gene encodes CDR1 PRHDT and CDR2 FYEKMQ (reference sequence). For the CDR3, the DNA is TGTGCCAGCAGCCCAACAGGAGGGGCGGGAGGGCCTCCCACAGATACGCAGTATTTT. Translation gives CASSPTGGAGGPPTDTQYF.

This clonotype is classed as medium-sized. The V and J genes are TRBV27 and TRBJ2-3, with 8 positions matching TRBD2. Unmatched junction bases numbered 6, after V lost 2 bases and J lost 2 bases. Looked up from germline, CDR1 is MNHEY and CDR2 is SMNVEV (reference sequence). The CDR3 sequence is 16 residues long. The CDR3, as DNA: TGTGCCAGCAGTTTAAACCCAGCGGGGGTCACAGATACGCAGTATTTT. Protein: CASSLNPAGVTDTQYF.

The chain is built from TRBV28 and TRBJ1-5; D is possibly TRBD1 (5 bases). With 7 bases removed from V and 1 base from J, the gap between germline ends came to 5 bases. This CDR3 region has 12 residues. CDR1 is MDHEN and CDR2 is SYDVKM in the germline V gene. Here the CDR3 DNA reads TGTGCCAGCACAGGGAGCAATCAGCCCCAGCATTTT. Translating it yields CASTGSNQPQHF.

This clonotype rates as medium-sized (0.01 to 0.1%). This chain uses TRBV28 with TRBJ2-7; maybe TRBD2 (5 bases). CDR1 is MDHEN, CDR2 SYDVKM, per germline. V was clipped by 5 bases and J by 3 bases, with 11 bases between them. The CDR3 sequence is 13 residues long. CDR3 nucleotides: TGTGCCAGCAGTCTCGGGGTTCACTACGAGCAGTACGTC. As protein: CASSLGVHYEQYV.